Below, one T cell receptor beta chain is given with its context. This sample was taken from a study of T cell changes during pregnancy in multiple sclerosis. Germline assignment: CDR1 SNHLY and CDR2 FYNNEI. The CDR3 consists of 13 residues. Trimming removed 4 bases at V and 2 bases at J, with 8 bases between. TCRdb's table, derived via immunoSEQ multiplex PCR, lists solely in-frame clones and lacks some. The sample has 30,000 to 45,000 clones; more than 85% are singletons. The sequence was obtained from a female donor in good health, enrolled as a control in a pregnancy study. V usage is TRBV2 and J usage is TRBJ1-2; a possible D gene is TRBD1 (5 bases). The sequences come from CD4+ T cells from peripheral blood mononuclear cells, collected in the third trimester of pregnancy. The CDR3 DNA reads TGTGCCAGCAGTGCGCAGGGCAACTATGGCTACACCTTC. This encodes CASSAQGNYGYTF. Full variable domain (missing parts from reference TRBV2 and TRBJ1-2): EPEVTQTPSHQVTQMGQEVILRCVPISNHLYFYWYRQILGQKVEFLVSFYNNEISEKSEIFDDQFSVERPDGSNFTLKIRSTKLEDSAMYFCASSAQGNYGYTFGSGTRLTVV.